The TCR beta chain under discussion was sequenced for a study of blood T cell repertoires in COVID-19 (TCRdb year 2020). Background on the whole study: Samples from collaborators originated in the United States, Italy and Spain and spanned both the acute and convalescent phases of COVID-19. Where available, HLA class I and class II types were taken from metadata supplied by the sample provider and were not determined by assay-based typing. A freely available public database, intended as a resource for researchers studying the immune response to SARS-CoV-2, is where the repertoires were released. The prospective study material was composed of cDNA or gDNA derived from T cells, B-cell-depleted T cells, or PBMCs. Subjects who had been exposed to COVID-19, were actively infected with it, or had recovered from it provided the deeply sampled blood TCRbeta repertoires that made up the dataset. Nearly every sample came with metadata listing a de-identified subject ID, COVID-19 status, age in years and sex. The samples were drawn from two sources: the first 160 participants of the ongoing ImmuneRACE study, and 1,254 subjects contributed by 6 global collaborators. Broader findings and caveats from the paper: Clinical and demographic metadata were provided uncurated, with the amount varying by source and participant.

On this clone itself: No antigen is known for it. Base qualities are not provided; no much larger clone lies one nucleotide away.

Collaborating institutions collected whole blood in K2EDTA tubes following their own protocols. For TCRbeta analysis, collaborators shipped samples as frozen whole blood, isolated PBMCs, or DNA extracted from either of those sample types. TCRbeta CDR3 regions were amplified from genomic DNA by means of the immunoSEQ Assay, a bias-controlled multiplex PCR. In the paper's pipeline: Within the assay, amplification of reference gene primers was used to estimate how many nucleated cells each sample contained. To quantify the absolute abundance of each unique TCRbeta CDR3 rearrangement, sequence reads were collapsed and filtered. For each sample, productive Simpson clonality was calculated by taking the square root of Simpson's diversity index across productive rearrangements. TCRdb's version of the immuneACCESS table is confined to in-frame rearrangements and falls short of the full clone set. An unresolved V gene accounts for under half of the shortfall where checked; the remainder is of unknown origin. That table furnishes V, J and clone size, whereas the DNA furnished D and trimming. The sample has 70,000 or so clones on record, 87% of them singletons. Jointly, the top ten make up around 30% of the sample.

From its cysteine to its phenylalanine, the CDR3 spans 13 amino acids. CDR3 DNA only is kept here, 39 bases in frame from base 1. V sheds 4 bases and J sheds 1 base, leaving 7 bases between their ends. The germline V gene provides CDR1 SGHRS and CDR2 YFSETQ. The source material was peripheral blood. The receptor was derived from an elderly woman with active or convalescent COVID-19. The chain couples TRBV5-1 to TRBJ2-3; the D gene assignment is ambiguous. In nucleotides, the sequence is TGCGCCAGCAGCGAGATCCGCACAGATACGCAGTATTTT. The encoded protein is CASSEIRTDTQYF.